Following are 6 T cell receptor beta chains from one sample sequenced in a study of response to subunit inactivated influenza vaccine. Using its own MiXCR run on the RT-PCR reads, TCRdb lists one record per CDR3 protein. Of 500,000 or so distinct CDR3 sequences in the sample, approximately 15% were seen once. Material: CD4+ T cells sorted from PBMCs, obtained less than 30 months after vaccination. Every receptor here comes from a man aged 45 to 70 who received an inactivated influenza vaccine.

This clonotype occurred many times. The J gene is TRBJ1-3, the V gene TRBV5-1, with D unclear. Per the germline V gene, CDR1 is SGHRS and CDR2 is YFSETQ. The germline V and J ends were trimmed by 5 bases and 1 base, with 1 base remaining between them. This CDR3 has 11 residues. The CDR3 DNA reads TGCGCCAGCAGATCTGGAAACACCATATATTTT. Translated, it gives CASRSGNTIYF.

The rearrangement links TRBV3-1 to TRBJ2-5, with a tentative D call TRBD2 (6 bases). Germline-derived CDR1 and CDR2 are LGHDT and YNNKEL (reference sequence). The CDR3 length is 16 residues. Deletions cut 0 bases from V and 1 base from J, with 12 bases between. The CDR3 reads CASSQDLDYLQETQYF. The CDR3, as DNA: TGTGCCAGCAGCCAAGATCTGGACTACCTCCAAGAGACCCAGTACTTC.

There are a few counts of this clonotype. The chain couples TRBV7-9 to TRBJ1-3; D is undetermined. Germline CDR1 SEHNR, CDR2 FQNEAQ (reference sequence). The CDR3 runs to 14 residues. The ends were cut back, 2 bases at V and 0 bases at J, with 5 bases in the middle. The CDR3: CASSLQASGNTIYF. As DNA, the CDR3 is TGTGCCAGCAGCTTACAGGCCTCTGGAAACACCATATATTTT.

This clonotype was found a few times. The chain couples TRBV28 to TRBJ2-3, with 9 bases lining up with TRBD1. J lost 0 bases, V lost 7 bases, and 23 bases had no gene match. The germline gives CDR1 MDHEN, CDR2 SYDVKM. The CDR3 loop spans 21 amino acids. The CDR3 spells CASNSPPGQGGFLSSTDTQYF. The DNA of the CDR3 is TGTGCCAGCAACTCACCCCCGGGACAGGGCGGGTTTTTATCTAGCACAGATACGCAGTATTTT.

The rearrangement joins TRBV30 to TRBJ2-3; unclear D gene. Looked up from germline, CDR1 is GTSNPN and CDR2 is SVGIG (reference sequence). The CDR3 spans 16 residues. V was cut by 0 bases and J by 0 bases, with 13 bases left in between. The CDR3 spells CAWSVPRKTSTDTQYF. In nucleotides, the CDR3 is TGTGCCTGGAGTGTACCCCGGAAAACTAGCACAGATACGCAGTATTTT.

The chain combines TRBV9 with TRBJ2-6; D not certain. The CDR3 runs to 15 residues. The germline V gene has CDR1 SGDLS and CDR2 YYNGEE. V lost 4 bases, J lost 3 bases, and 11 bases lay in between. Here the CDR3 DNA reads TGTGCCAGCAGCTCCCGATTTAATGGGGCCAACGTCCTGACTTTC. Its protein is CASSSRFNGANVLTF.